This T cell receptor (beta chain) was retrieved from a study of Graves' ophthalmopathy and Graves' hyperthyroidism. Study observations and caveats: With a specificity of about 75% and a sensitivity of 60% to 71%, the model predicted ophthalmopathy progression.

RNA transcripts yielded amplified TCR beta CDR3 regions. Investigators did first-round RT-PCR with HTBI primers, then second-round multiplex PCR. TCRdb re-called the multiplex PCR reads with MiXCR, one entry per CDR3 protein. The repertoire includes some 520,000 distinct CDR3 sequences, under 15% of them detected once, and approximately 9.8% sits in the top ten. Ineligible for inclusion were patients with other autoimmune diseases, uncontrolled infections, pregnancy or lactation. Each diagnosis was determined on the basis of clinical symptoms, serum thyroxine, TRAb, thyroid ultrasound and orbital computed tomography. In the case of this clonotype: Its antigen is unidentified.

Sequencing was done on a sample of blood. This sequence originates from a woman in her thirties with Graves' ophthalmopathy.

The CDR3: CASAAGGRETQYF. The CDR3 bases are TGTGCCAGCGCCGCGGGAGGGCGAGAGACCCAGTACTTC. The chain recombines TRBV12-3 or TRBV12-4 with TRBJ2-5, with 9 positions matching TRBD2. The length of the CDR3 is 13 residues. J lost 4 bases, V lost 8 bases, and 5 bases had no gene match.